This TCR beta chain came from a study of graft-versus-host responses after intestinal transplantation. As for this clone: What it binds is unknown.

Per germline, CDR1 SEHNR and CDR2 FQNEAQ (reference sequence). V shed 6 bases, J shed 5 bases, and the junction held 6 bases outside the gene matches. CDR3 length equals 14 residues. The assay was immunoSEQ multiplex PCR, and TCRdb's table has in-frame clones only and misses some. The sample contains under 85,000 clones, 90% of which appear only once. This TCR derives from a human donor who received an intestinal transplant. V and J are TRBV7-9 and TRBJ2-7; TRBD1 matches at 11 bases. The sample here was unstimulated CD8+ T cells sorted from spleen or lymph node cells, taken before intestinal transplant. The CDR3 bases are TGTGCCAGCAGACTCCGGACAGGGGGCGACGAGCAGTACTTC. This encodes CASRLRTGGDEQYF.